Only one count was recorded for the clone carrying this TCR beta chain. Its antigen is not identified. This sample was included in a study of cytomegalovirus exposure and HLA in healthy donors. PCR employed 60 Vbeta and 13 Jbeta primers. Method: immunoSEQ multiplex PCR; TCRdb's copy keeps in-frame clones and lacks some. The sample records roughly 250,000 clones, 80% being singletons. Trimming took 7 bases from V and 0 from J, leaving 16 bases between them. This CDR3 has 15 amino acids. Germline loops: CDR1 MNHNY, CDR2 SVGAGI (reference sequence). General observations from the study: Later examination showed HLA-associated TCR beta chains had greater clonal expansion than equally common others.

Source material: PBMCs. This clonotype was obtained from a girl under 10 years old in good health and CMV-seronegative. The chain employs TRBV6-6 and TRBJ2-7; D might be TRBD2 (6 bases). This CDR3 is CASTLGDFRSYEQYF. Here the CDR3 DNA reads TGTGCCAGCACCCTCGGGGACTTTCGCTCCTACGAGCAGTACTTC.